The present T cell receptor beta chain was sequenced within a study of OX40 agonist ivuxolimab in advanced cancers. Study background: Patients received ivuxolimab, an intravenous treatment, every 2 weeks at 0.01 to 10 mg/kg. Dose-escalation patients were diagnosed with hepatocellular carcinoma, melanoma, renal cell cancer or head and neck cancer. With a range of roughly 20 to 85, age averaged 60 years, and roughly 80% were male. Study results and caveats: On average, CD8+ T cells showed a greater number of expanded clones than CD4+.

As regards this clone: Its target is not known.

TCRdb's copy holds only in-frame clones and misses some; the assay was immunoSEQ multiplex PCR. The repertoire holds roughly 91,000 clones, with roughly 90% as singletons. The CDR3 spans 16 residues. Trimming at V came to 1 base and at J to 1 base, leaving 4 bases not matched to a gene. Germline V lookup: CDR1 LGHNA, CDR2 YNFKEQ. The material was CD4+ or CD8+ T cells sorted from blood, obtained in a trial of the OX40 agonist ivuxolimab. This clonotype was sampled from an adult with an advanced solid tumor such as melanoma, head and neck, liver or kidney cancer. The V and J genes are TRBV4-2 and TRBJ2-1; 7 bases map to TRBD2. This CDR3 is CASSQVWRGSYNEQFF. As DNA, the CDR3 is TGTGCCAGCAGCCAAGTTTGGCGGGGGTCCTACAATGAGCAGTTCTTC.